The rows below give T cell receptor beta chains drawn from one sample of a study of post-analysis software for immune sequencing data. TCRdb reprocessed the PCR reads via MiXCR and lists one record per CDR3 protein. Of about 770,000 distinct CDR3 sequences detected, around 46% appear once; the ten largest clones hold approximately 4.4%. Sequenced: blood. The receptors originated from a girl aged 10-17 years with multiple sclerosis. Each CDR3 is given with its conserved first and last residue. The D gene is left open where the match is weak. Part of the rows lack a size; the others show once, few, many or a class for expanded clones.

j_call: TRBJ1-2; v_call: TRBV3-1; clone_size: NA; d_call: NA; cdr3_aa: CASSQVGSRRTSNYGDTF; cdr3_nt: TGTGCCAGCAGCCAAGTGGGCTCCAGGCGTACCTCTAACTATGGCGACACCTTC
j_call: TRBJ2-3; v_call: TRBV5-1; clone_size: NA; d_call: TRBD1; cdr3_aa: CASSRDRTDTDTQYF; cdr3_nt: TGCGCCAGCAGCCGGGACAGGACCGACACAGATACGCAGTATTTT
j_call: TRBJ2-3; v_call: TRBV5-5; clone_size: few; d_call: TRBD2; cdr3_aa: CASSLLADTDTQYF; cdr3_nt: TGTGCCAGCAGCTTACTAGCGGACACAGATACGCAGTATTTT
j_call: TRBJ1-1; v_call: TRBV20-1; clone_size: NA; d_call: NA; cdr3_aa: CSAPRGANTEAFF; cdr3_nt: TGCAGTGCGCCCCGGGGTGCGAACACTGAAGCTTTCTTT
j_call: TRBJ1-4; v_call: TRBV7-2; clone_size: NA; d_call: TRBD1; cdr3_aa: CASSTQPLTGTSATNEKLFF; cdr3_nt: TGTGCCAGCAGCACCCAGCCATTGACAGGGACTTCTGCAACTAATGAAAAACTGTTTTTT
j_call: TRBJ2-1; v_call: TRBV30; clone_size: NA; d_call: TRBD2; cdr3_aa: CAWSPTSGKGGEQFF; cdr3_nt: TGTGCCTGGAGTCCGACTAGCGGGAAGGGTGGTGAGCAGTTCTTC
j_call: TRBJ2-1; v_call: TRBV5-5; clone_size: NA; d_call: NA; cdr3_aa: CASRPGVPSSYNEQFF; cdr3_nt: TGTGCCAGCAGACCGGGAGTTCCGAGCTCCTACAATGAGCAGTTCTTC
j_call: TRBJ2-7; v_call: TRBV27; clone_size: NA; d_call: TRBD2; cdr3_aa: CASSFGLAGSEQYF; cdr3_nt: TGTGCCAGCAGTTTCGGGCTAGCGGGAAGCGAGCAGTACTTC
j_call: TRBJ2-1; v_call: TRBV4-3; clone_size: NA; d_call: NA; cdr3_aa: CASSLDRARNEQFF; cdr3_nt: TGCGCCAGCAGTCTGGATCGGGCACGAAATGAGCAGTTCTTC
j_call: TRBJ1-2; v_call: TRBV6-5; clone_size: NA; d_call: NA; cdr3_aa: CASSYAGVQGNYGYTF; cdr3_nt: TGTGCCAGCAGTTACGCAGGGGTCCAGGGGAACTATGGCTACACCTTC
j_call: TRBJ1-1; v_call: TRBV20-1; clone_size: few; d_call: NA; cdr3_aa: CSARGELNTEAFF; cdr3_nt: TGCAGTGCTAGAGGGGAGTTGAACACTGAAGCTTTCTTT
j_call: TRBJ2-7; v_call: TRBV5-1; clone_size: NA; d_call: NA; cdr3_aa: CASSVQSRDASSSYEQYF; cdr3_nt: TGCGCCAGCAGCGTACAGAGCCGGGACGCATCGAGCTCCTACGAGCAGTACTTC
j_call: TRBJ2-1; v_call: TRBV3-1; clone_size: NA; d_call: TRBD2; cdr3_aa: CASSQDLASGIYNEQFF; cdr3_nt: TGTGCCAGCAGCCAAGATCTGGCTAGCGGGATCTACAATGAGCAGTTCTTC
j_call: TRBJ2-3; v_call: TRBV4-3; clone_size: NA; d_call: NA; cdr3_aa: CASSQDQDTDTQYF; cdr3_nt: TGCGCCAGCAGCCAAGATCAAGACACAGATACGCAGTATTTT
j_call: TRBJ2-7; v_call: TRBV20-1; clone_size: few; d_call: TRBD2; cdr3_aa: CSARDWPSGSGYEQYF; cdr3_nt: TGCAGTGCTAGAGATTGGCCCAGCGGGAGTGGGTACGAGCAGTACTTC
j_call: TRBJ2-5; v_call: TRBV10-3; clone_size: NA; d_call: TRBD1; cdr3_aa: CAIRRDRGIRETQYF; cdr3_nt: TGTGCCATCAGGAGGGACAGGGGGATTCGGGAGACCCAGTACTTC
j_call: TRBJ1-1; v_call: TRBV7-2; clone_size: NA; d_call: TRBD1; cdr3_aa: CASSLHRDRGDTEAFF; cdr3_nt: TGTGCCAGCAGCTTACACCGGGACAGGGGGGACACTGAAGCTTTCTTT
j_call: TRBJ2-7; v_call: TRBV6-5; clone_size: NA; d_call: TRBD1; cdr3_aa: CASSYGTGNEQYF; cdr3_nt: TGTGCCAGCAGTTATGGGACAGGGAACGAGCAGTACTTC
j_call: TRBJ2-1; v_call: TRBV9; clone_size: few; d_call: TRBD2; cdr3_aa: CASTPTSSYNEQFF; cdr3_nt: TGTGCCAGCACCCCGACTAGCAGCTACAATGAGCAGTTCTTC
j_call: TRBJ2-3; v_call: TRBV29-1; clone_size: once; d_call: NA; cdr3_aa: CSVPDSVSDTQYF; cdr3_nt: TGCAGCGTTCCGGACTCAGTATCTGATACGCAGTATTTT
j_call: TRBJ1-4; v_call: TRBV7-2; clone_size: few; d_call: NA; cdr3_aa: CASSLLVGREEFF; cdr3_nt: TGTGCCAGCAGCTTATTAGTAGGGCGCGAGGAGTTTTTT
j_call: TRBJ2-7; v_call: TRBV12-3/TRBV12-4; clone_size: few; d_call: NA; cdr3_aa: CASTMGLSSYEQYF; cdr3_nt: TGTGCCAGCACCATGGGGTTGAGCTCCTACGAGCAGTACTTC
j_call: TRBJ2-1; v_call: TRBV11-2; clone_size: few; d_call: NA; cdr3_aa: CASSSPRGASYNEQFF; cdr3_nt: TGTGCCAGCAGCTCACCCCGGGGGGCAAGCTACAATGAGCAGTTCTTC
j_call: TRBJ1-2; v_call: TRBV6-5; clone_size: NA; d_call: TRBD1; cdr3_aa: CTSRIQGASGYTF; cdr3_nt: TGTACCAGCAGGATACAGGGGGCTAGTGGCTACACCTTC
j_call: TRBJ2-7; v_call: TRBV13; clone_size: NA; d_call: NA; cdr3_aa: CASSLGLMGLGSYEQYF; cdr3_nt: TGTGCCAGCAGCTTAGGCCTGATGGGGTTGGGATCCTACGAGCAGTACTTC
j_call: TRBJ1-4; v_call: TRBV5-1; clone_size: NA; d_call: NA; cdr3_aa: CASSLYPGPTNEKLFF; cdr3_nt: TGCGCCAGCAGCCTCTACCCAGGGCCAACTAATGAAAAACTGTTTTTT
j_call: TRBJ2-7; v_call: TRBV20-1; clone_size: few; d_call: TRBD1; cdr3_aa: CSAPDRDSYEQYF; cdr3_nt: TGCAGTGCACCTGACAGGGACTCCTACGAGCAGTACTTC
j_call: TRBJ1-5; v_call: TRBV27; clone_size: NA; d_call: NA; cdr3_aa: CASSLWQGYQPQHF; cdr3_nt: TGTGCCAGCAGTTTGTGGCAGGGGTATCAGCCCCAGCATTTT
j_call: TRBJ2-7; v_call: TRBV5-1; clone_size: few; d_call: TRBD1; cdr3_aa: CASSLSGGGVRSYEQYF; cdr3_nt: TGCGCCAGCAGCTTGTCAGGGGGTGGGGTTCGGTCCTACGAGCAGTACTTC
j_call: TRBJ1-2; v_call: TRBV20-1; clone_size: once; d_call: NA; cdr3_aa: CSASESPARQRGYTF; cdr3_nt: TGCAGTGCTAGTGAATCCCCCGCGAGACAACGTGGCTACACCTTC
j_call: TRBJ1-2; v_call: TRBV6-5; clone_size: NA; d_call: TRBD1; cdr3_aa: CASIGGTDVGYTF; cdr3_nt: TGTGCCAGCATCGGAGGGACAGACGTTGGCTACACCTTC
j_call: TRBJ2-1; v_call: TRBV28; clone_size: NA; d_call: NA; cdr3_aa: CASSPPLAEQFF; cdr3_nt: TGTGCCAGCAGTCCACCACTAGCAGAGCAGTTCTTC
j_call: TRBJ2-7; v_call: TRBV29-1; clone_size: NA; d_call: NA; cdr3_aa: CSVAFRYEQYF; cdr3_nt: TGCAGCGTTGCCTTCCGCTACGAGCAGTACTTC
j_call: TRBJ2-2; v_call: TRBV20-1; clone_size: NA; d_call: TRBD2; cdr3_aa: CSARELAGGSPGELFF; cdr3_nt: TGCAGTGCTAGAGAACTAGCGGGAGGAAGCCCCGGGGAGCTGTTTTTT
j_call: TRBJ2-4; v_call: TRBV9; clone_size: few; d_call: NA; cdr3_aa: CASSVGEGAGNIQYF; cdr3_nt: TGTGCCAGCAGCGTAGGGGAGGGGGCGGGAAACATTCAGTACTTC
j_call: TRBJ2-3; v_call: TRBV29-1; clone_size: NA; d_call: TRBD2; cdr3_aa: CSVDASGRVLDTQYF; cdr3_nt: TGCAGCGTTGATGCGAGCGGGAGGGTCCTAGATACGCAGTATTTT
j_call: TRBJ2-7; v_call: TRBV19; clone_size: NA; d_call: NA; cdr3_aa: CASSTEPYEQYF; cdr3_nt: TGTGCCAGTAGTACGGAACCCTACGAGCAGTACTTC
j_call: TRBJ1-2; v_call: TRBV10-3; clone_size: NA; d_call: TRBD1; cdr3_aa: CAVGGSLSNYGYTF; cdr3_nt: TGTGCCGTAGGGGGCAGCCTCTCTAACTATGGCTACACCTTC
j_call: TRBJ2-7; v_call: TRBV6-1; clone_size: few; d_call: NA; cdr3_aa: CASSEFLAGGTYEQYF; cdr3_nt: TGTGCCAGCAGCGAATTTCTAGCAGGAGGGACCTACGAGCAGTACTTC
j_call: TRBJ2-3; v_call: TRBV7-2; clone_size: NA; d_call: NA; cdr3_aa: CASSFWHSATDTQYF; cdr3_nt: TGTGCCAGCAGCTTTTGGCACTCGGCCACAGATACGCAGTATTTT
j_call: TRBJ2-1; v_call: TRBV20-1; clone_size: NA; d_call: TRBD2; cdr3_aa: CSARRQLGTSGNEQFF; cdr3_nt: TGCAGTGCGAGAAGGCAGCTCGGGACTAGCGGGAATGAGCAGTTCTTC
j_call: TRBJ1-6; v_call: TRBV12-3/TRBV12-4; clone_size: NA; d_call: TRBD1; cdr3_aa: CASRWDRGIGSPLHF; cdr3_nt: TGTGCCAGCAGGTGGGACAGGGGTATTGGATCACCCCTCCACTTT